This passage covers 16 T cell receptor beta chains from one sample sequenced in a study of blood T cell repertoires in COVID-19. The data were produced by immunoSEQ multiplex PCR, yet TCRdb's version contains in-frame clones alone and is incomplete. The table shows tens of thousands of clones, with approximately 85% occurring only once. The sample consisted of peripheral blood. All receptors come from a man aged 50 to 60 with COVID-19, enrolled during active disease.

The gene calls are TRBV30 and TRBJ2-2; the D is unclear. Between the trimmed V and J ends, which lost 5 bases and 3 bases, there was a span of 10 bases. The CDR3 consists of 13 residues. The germline CDR1 and CDR2 sequences are GTSNPN and SVGIG (reference sequence). CDR3 in amino acids: CAWGGADTGELFF. Written as DNA, the CDR3 is TGTGCCTGGGGCGGCGCGGACACCGGGGAGCTGTTTTTT.

The chain employs TRBV7-2 and TRBJ2-1; 8 bases fit TRBD2. Germline CDR1 is SGHTA and CDR2 is FQGNSA. The CDR3 spans 17 residues. Trimming took 2 bases from V and 8 from J; bases not matched to a gene: 14. As DNA, the CDR3 is TGTGCCAGCAGCTTAAAAGTCTCGGGCGGGAGGAGCTATGAGCAGTTCTTC. It codes for CASSLKVSGGRSYEQFF.

This chain joins TRBV30 and TRBJ2-5, with 9 bases that match TRBD2. Germline values: CDR1 GTSNPN, CDR2 SVGIG (reference sequence). V was clipped by 3 bases and J by 5 bases; unmatched bases: 7. There are 14 residues in the CDR3. DNA for the CDR3: TGTGCCTGGAGGGGGCGGGAGGGCCTCGAGACCCAGTACTTC. This encodes CAWRGREGLETQYF.

The rearrangement uses TRBV3-1 (or the pseudogene TRBV3-2) and TRBJ1-2, with D possibly TRBD1 on 6 matching bases. With 3 bases removed from V and 8 bases from J, the gap between germline ends came to 13 bases. This CDR3 is 13 amino acids long. Per the germline V gene, CDR1 is LGHDT and CDR2 is YNNKEL (reference sequence). DNA for the CDR3: TGTGCCAGCAGCCAGACAGGTTTGGGAGGCTACACCTTC. Its protein is CASSQTGLGGYTF.

J is TRBJ2-7 and V is TRBV27, with 8 nucleotides matching TRBD2. V trimming: 0 bases; J trimming: 7 bases; junction bases outside the gene matches: 14. The CDR3 contains 17 residues. The germline CDR1 and CDR2 sequences are MNHEY and SMNVEV (reference sequence). This CDR3 is CASSLSPSGLAVGEQYF. Here the CDR3 DNA reads TGTGCCAGCAGTTTATCACCTAGCGGGCTTGCAGTCGGGGAGCAGTACTTC.

This clone was seen a single time. CDR3 amino acids: CASSWGLAVYNEQFF. In DNA, the CDR3 is TGTGCCAGCAGCTGGGGACTAGCGGTTTACAATGAGCAGTTCTTC. The chain combines TRBV6-5 with TRBJ2-1, with TRBD2 matching over 11 bases. The germline gives CDR1 MNHEY, CDR2 SVGAGI. This CDR3 has 15 residues. The V and J ends lost 6 bases and 4 bases, in that order; junction bases with no gene match: 5.

J is TRBJ1-2 and V is TRBV28, with 8 bases lining up with TRBD1. Germline-derived CDR1 and CDR2 are MDHEN and SYDVKM. The CDR3 length is 13 residues. V was pared by 4 bases and J by 7 bases, with 5 bases of the junction left unmatched. CDR3 in amino acids: CASSSLGTGGYTF. The CDR3 coding sequence is TGTGCCAGCAGTTCCCTGGGGACAGGTGGCTACACCTTC.

The chain recombines TRBV6-5 with TRBJ2-2, with D perhaps matching TRBD1 (5 bases). The CDR3 runs to 14 residues. Trimming took off 2 bases at V and 7 bases at J, with 11 bases between the two ends. Germline-derived CDR1 and CDR2 are MNHEY and SVGAGI. This CDR3 is CASSYHQGGGELFF. The CDR3 nucleotides read TGTGCCAGCAGTTACCATCAGGGCGGCGGGGAGCTGTTTTTT.

On this clone itself: Different DNA sequences within this sample yield the same CDR3. The V and J genes are TRBV23-1 and TRBJ2-7; 8 bases are shared with TRBD1. TRBV23-1 qualifies as an ORF whose function is uncertain. J was trimmed by 8 bases and V by 5 bases; bases with no gene match: 20. The CDR3 covers 17 residues. In DNA form, the CDR3 reads TGCGCCAGCAGTAACCCGGGACAGGTACTCCGGGGCGAAAAGCAGTACTTC. Its protein product is CASSNPGQVLRGEKQYF.

The chain is built from TRBV18 and TRBJ1-6; D unclear. CDR1 is KGHSH and CDR2 is LQKENI in the germline V gene. Trimming pared 4 bases from V and 6 bases from J, leaving 13 bases between. CDR3 length: 15 residues. CDR3 in amino acids: CASSRDGPSNSPLHF. CDR3 sequence (DNA): TGTGCCAGCTCACGCGACGGCCCTAGTAATTCACCCCTCCACTTT. The variable domain in full, with the rest retrieved from reference TRBV18 and TRBJ1-6, is NAGVMQNPRHLVRRRGQEARLRCSPMKGHSHVYWYRQLPEEGLKFMVYLQKENIIDESGMPKERFSAEFPKEGPSILRIQQVVRGDSAAYFCASSRDGPSNSPLHFGNGTRLTVT.

The chain couples TRBV7-9 to TRBJ2-1, with 9 nucleotides matching TRBD1. V trimming: 5 bases; J trimming: 7 bases; junction bases outside the gene matches: 9. Germline CDR1 reads SEHNR; CDR2 reads FQNEAQ (reference sequence). CDR3 length equals 15 residues. The CDR3 DNA reads TGTGCCAGCAGCCGTCCGGGACAGGGAGCGAATGAGCAGTTCTTC. Its translation is CASSRPGQGANEQFF. Complete variable domain (other parts from reference TRBV7-9 and TRBJ2-1): DTGVSQNPRHKITKRGQNVTFRCDPISEHNRLYWYRQTLGQGPEFLTYFQNEAQLEKSRLLSDRFSAERPKGSFSTLEIQRTEQGDSAMYLCASSRPGQGANEQFFGPGTRLTVL.

V is TRBV27 and J is TRBJ1-2; D unresolved. Between the trimmed V and J ends, which lost 2 bases and 8 bases, there was a span of 18 bases. Germline values: CDR1 MNHEY, CDR2 SMNVEV (reference sequence). The CDR3 spans 15 residues. This CDR3 is CASSLEGVRRWGYTF. CDR3 sequence (DNA): TGTGCCAGCAGTTTAGAGGGAGTAAGGAGGTGGGGCTACACCTTC.

This chain links TRBV11-2 with TRBJ2-7; 12 bases match TRBD1. V gave up 5 bases and J gave up 13 bases; unmatched junction bases: 12. Germline lookup yields CDR1 SGHAT and CDR2 FQNNGV. The CDR3 has 14 amino acids. The CDR3, as DNA: TGTGCCAGCAGCCGGGGACAGGGGGCGAATATTCCCTACTTC. It specifies CASSRGQGANIPYF.

The chain is built from TRBV29-1 and TRBJ2-7; 7 nucleotides line up with TRBD2. V lost 1 base to trimming and J lost 13 bases; unmatched junction nucleotides: 10. Germline CDR1 and CDR2: SQVTM and ANQGSEA. The CDR3 sequence is 12 residues long. CDR3 sequence: CSVEGRDLAVYF. The CDR3 coding sequence is TGCAGCGTTGAAGGAAGGGATCTAGCGGTTTACTTC.

This chain uses TRBV28 with TRBJ1-6; unclear D gene. The V end was cut by 3 bases, the J end by 2 bases, with 11 bases between. This CDR3 region has 16 residues. Germline V gives CDR1 MDHEN, CDR2 SYDVKM. The CDR3 bases are TGTGCCAGCAGTTTCAAAGAGGTGACCTATAATTCACCCCTCCACTTT. It codes for CASSFKEVTYNSPLHF.

In this sample, this clone turned up once. The V call is TRBV30, the J call TRBJ1-5; the D is unclear. This CDR3 contains 14 residues. Per the germline V gene, CDR1 is GTSNPN and CDR2 is SVGIG (reference sequence). With 0 bases removed from V and 1 base from J, the gap between germline ends came to 7 bases. CDR3 DNA sequence: TGTGCCTGGAGTGTGTTTCAGAGCAATCAGCCCCAGCATTTT. This encodes CAWSVFQSNQPQHF.